This T cell receptor beta chain was identified in a study of cytomegalovirus exposure and HLA in healthy donors. Turning to this clone: What it binds is not known.

The study, taken as a whole, reports: In a later analysis, DRB1 alleles had the most associated TCRs; HLA-C alleles the fewest.

V lost 4 bases and J 4 bases, leaving 20 bases between the germline ends. The CDR3 spans 16 residues. From germline, CDR1 is SGHRS and CDR2 YFSETQ. 60 Vbeta and 13 Jbeta primers were used in PCR. TCRdb's table, derived via immunoSEQ multiplex PCR, lists solely in-frame clones and lacks some. Found here are about 240,000 clones, just under 80% of them singletons; the top ten hold approximately 0.47%. Material: PBMCs. The source is a boy younger than 18 in good health and CMV-seronegative. The V call is TRBV5-1, the J call TRBJ1-1; D remains unclear. Here the CDR3 reads CASSQNTGMRATEAFF. The CDR3 nucleotides read TGCGCCAGCAGCCAGAACACGGGGATGAGGGCCACTGAAGCTTTCTTT.